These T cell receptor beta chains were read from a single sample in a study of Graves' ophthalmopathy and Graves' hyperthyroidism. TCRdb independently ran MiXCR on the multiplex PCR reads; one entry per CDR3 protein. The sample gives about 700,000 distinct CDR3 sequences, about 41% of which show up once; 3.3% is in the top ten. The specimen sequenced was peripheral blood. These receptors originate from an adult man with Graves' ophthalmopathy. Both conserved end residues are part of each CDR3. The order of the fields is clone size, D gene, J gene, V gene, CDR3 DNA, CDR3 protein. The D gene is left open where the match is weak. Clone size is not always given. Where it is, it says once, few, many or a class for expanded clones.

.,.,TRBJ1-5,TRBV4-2,TGTGCCAGCAGCCAAGATAGGGGAGACTTCGGCAATCAGCCCCAGCATTTT,CASSQDRGDFGNQPQHF
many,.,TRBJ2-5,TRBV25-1,TGTGCCAGCAGTGAATTCAGCTCGGGTTTAGAGACCCAGTACTTC,CASSEFSSGLETQYF
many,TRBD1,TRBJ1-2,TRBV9,TGTGCCAGCAGTGAAGGACAGGTTATAGTTGAGGGCTACACCTTC,CASSEGQVIVEGYTF
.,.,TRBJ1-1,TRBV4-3,TGCGCCAGCAGCCAAGTGATCAGCTCCACTGAAGCTTTCTTT,CASSQVISSTEAFF
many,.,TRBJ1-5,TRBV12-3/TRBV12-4,TGTGCCAGCAGTTTTAAGGGGGAAAAAGTTCAGCCCCAGCATTTT,CASSFKGEKVQPQHF
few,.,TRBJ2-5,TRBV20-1,TGCAGTGCTAGAGATATAGACCCCTCCCAAGAGACCCAGTACTTC,CSARDIDPSQETQYF
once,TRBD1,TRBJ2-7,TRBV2,TGTGCCAGCGCCGGGTCAGGGGGCCACGTGCAGTACTTC,CASAGSGGHVQYF
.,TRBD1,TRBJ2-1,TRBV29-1,TGCGGCGCTGACAGGGCCACTGAGCAGTTCTTC,CGADRATEQFF
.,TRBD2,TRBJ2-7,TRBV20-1,TGCAGTGCTAGGGGACTAGCGGGGGAGCCGGCCCTTGATGAGCAGTACTTC,CSARGLAGEPALDEQYF
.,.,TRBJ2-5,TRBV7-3,TGCGCCAGCAGCCAAGTCCAGGCCAGGAGGGAGACCCAGTACTTC,CASSQVQARRETQYF
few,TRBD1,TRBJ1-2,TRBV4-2,TGTGCCAGCAGGAAAGACAGGGCCGGTGGCTACACCTTC,CASRKDRAGGYTF
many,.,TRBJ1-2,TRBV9,TGTGCCAGCAGCGTAGCTGTGACAGGCTATGGCTACACCTTC,CASSVAVTGYGYTF
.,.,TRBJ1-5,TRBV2,TGTGCCAGCAGCTTGGGGCCTGGGCATTTT,CASSLGPGHF
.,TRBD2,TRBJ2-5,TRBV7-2,TGTGCCAGCAGCTTCGCCTGGGCGGGAGGCACAGATACGCAGTACTTC,CASSFAWAGGTDTQYF
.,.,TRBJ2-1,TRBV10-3,TGTGCCTCTTCCAGACAGCCCTACAATGAGCAGTTCTTC,CASSRQPYNEQFF
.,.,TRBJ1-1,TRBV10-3,TGTGCCATCAGTGATAGGGCTAGCGGGCAAAACACTGAAGCTTTCTTT,CAISDRASGQNTEAFF
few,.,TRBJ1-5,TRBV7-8,TGTGCCAGCAGCCAAGGGCCTCCCCTGGGCAATCAGCCCCAGCATTTT,CASSQGPPLGNQPQHF
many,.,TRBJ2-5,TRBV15,TGTGCCACCAGCAGAACGACAGGAAAGGTGGAGACCCAGTACTTC,CATSRTTGKVETQYF
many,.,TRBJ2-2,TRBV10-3,TGTGCCGGCCATGGGGAGAACGGGGAGCTGTTTTTT,CAGHGENGELFF
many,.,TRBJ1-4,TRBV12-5,TGTGCTAGTGGTTTTGAGGGTGAAAAACTGTTTTTT,CASGFEGEKLFF
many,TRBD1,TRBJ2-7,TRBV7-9,TGTGCCAGCAGCTTGCCGGGACAGGGCCACGAGCAGTACTTC,CASSLPGQGHEQYF
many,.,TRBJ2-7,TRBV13,TGTGCCAGCAGCTTAGACAGTAAGACCTACGAGCAGTACTTC,CASSLDSKTYEQYF
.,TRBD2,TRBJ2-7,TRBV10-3,TGTGCCATCAGGCGGGAGCAACCCTACGAGCAGTACTTC,CAIRREQPYEQYF
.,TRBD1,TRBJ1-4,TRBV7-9,TGTGCCAGCAGCAAAGGGGGCATAGAAAAACTGTTTTTT,CASSKGGIEKLFF
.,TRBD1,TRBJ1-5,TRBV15,TGTGCCACCAGCAGGGACAGGGAGAATCAGCCCCAGCATTTT,CATSRDRENQPQHF
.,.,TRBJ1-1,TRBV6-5,TGTGCCAGCAGTTACAGAACCGGGGGGGAAGCTTTCTTT,CASSYRTGGEAFF
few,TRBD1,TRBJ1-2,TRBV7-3,TGTGCCAGCAGCTTAGCCCCGGGACAGATCTATGGCTACACCTTC,CASSLAPGQIYGYTF
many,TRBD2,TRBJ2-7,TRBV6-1,TGTGCCAGCAACAGACTAGCGGGAGACAACGAGCAGTACTTC,CASNRLAGDNEQYF
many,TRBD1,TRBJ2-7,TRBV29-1,TGCAGCGTTGAAGACCGGACAGGGGGGGCCTACGAGCAGTACTTC,CSVEDRTGGAYEQYF
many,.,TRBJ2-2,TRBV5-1,TGCGCCAGCAGCGAGGGGCAGGGAATAACCGGGGAGCTGTTTTTT,CASSEGQGITGELFF
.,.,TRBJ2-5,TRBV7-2,TGTGCCAGCAGTTACGGCACATCCCGGGAGACCCAGTACTTC,CASSYGTSRETQYF
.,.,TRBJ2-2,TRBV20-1,TGCAGTGCTAGCCCCCCTAGTTACTCTAGCACCGGGGAGCTGTTTTTT,CSASPPSYSSTGELFF
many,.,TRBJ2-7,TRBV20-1,TGCAGTGCTAGGTTTGGGGGGCGCTGGGAGCAGTACTTC,CSARFGGRWEQYF
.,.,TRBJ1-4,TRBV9,TGTGCCAGCAGCCCGCTCGGGGTTGCAACTAATGAAAAACTGTTTTTT,CASSPLGVATNEKLFF
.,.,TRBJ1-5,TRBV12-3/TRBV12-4,TGTGCCAGCAGTTTGATGGCAATCGGCAATCAGCCCCAGCATTTT,CASSLMAIGNQPQHF
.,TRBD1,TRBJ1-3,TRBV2,TGTGCCAGCAGTCCCTCGACAGGGGCCTACTCTGGAAACACCATATATTTT,CASSPSTGAYSGNTIYF
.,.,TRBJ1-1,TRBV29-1,TGCAGCCCCCTCGGGCGTCACACTGAAGCTTTCTTT,CSPLGRHTEAFF
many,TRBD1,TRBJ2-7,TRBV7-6,TGTGCCAGCAGCTTGATGGTCGGACAGGGCGGCCACGAGCAGTACTTC,CASSLMVGQGGHEQYF
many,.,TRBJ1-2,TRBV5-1,TGCGCCAGCAGCTTGGGTCTCGGAGGGGGACCGACCTCTAGTGACTACACCTTC,CASSLGLGGGPTSSDYTF
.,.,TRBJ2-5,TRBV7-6,TGTGCCAGCAGCCCTGGCGGTGAGCAGTACCAAGAGACCCAGTACTTC,CASSPGGEQYQETQYF
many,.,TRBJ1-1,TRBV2,TGTGCCAGTCGGGGAGGGGTGGCTGAAGCTTTCTTT,CASRGGVAEAFF
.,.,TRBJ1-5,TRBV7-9,TGTGCCAGCAGCTACAACAGCAATCGGCCCCAGCATTTT,CASSYNSNRPQHF
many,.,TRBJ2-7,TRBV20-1,TGCAGTGCCCCGGGCGATAATTACGAGCAGTACTTC,CSAPGDNYEQYF
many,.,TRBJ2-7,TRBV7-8,TGTGCCAGCAGCTTACAGAGTCTCTACGAGCAGTACTTC,CASSLQSLYEQYF
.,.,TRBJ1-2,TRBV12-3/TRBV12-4,TGTGCCAGCAGGAGGACAGATGATGGCTACACCTTC,CASRRTDDGYTF
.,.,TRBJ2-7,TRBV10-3,TGTGCCATCAGTGAGTCGTCTAGCGCCAAACCCTACGAGCAGTACTTC,CAISESSSAKPYEQYF
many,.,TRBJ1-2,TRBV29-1,TGCAGCGTTGAAGACCCAGGGGTAGCCTATGGCTACACCTTC,CSVEDPGVAYGYTF
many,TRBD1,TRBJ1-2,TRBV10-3,TGTGCCATCAGTGAGGGGACAGGGGGCATCTATGGCTACACCTTC,CAISEGTGGIYGYTF
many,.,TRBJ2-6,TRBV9,TGTGCCAGCAGCGCGGGTAAATGGGACTCTGGGGCCAACGTCCTGACTTTC,CASSAGKWDSGANVLTF